This TCR beta chain was found in a study of blood T cell repertoires in COVID-19. Per the germline V gene, CDR1 is KGHSH and CDR2 is LQKENI. This CDR3 is built from 16 residues. J lost 1 base, V lost 3 bases, and 7 bases had no gene match. Some clones are missing from TCRdb's copy, which holds only in-frame ones; the method was immunoSEQ multiplex PCR. The sample contains 400,000 or so clones, roughly nine tenths of which appear only once. The chain carries TRBV18 and TRBJ1-1; 8 bases agree with TRBD1. This sequence was found in a man aged 25 to 40 who had recovered from COVID-19. The sample consisted of PBMCs or T cells enriched from blood (not recorded which). The CDR3 bases are TGTGCCAGCTCACCTCAGGGGGCCTTACCGAACACTGAAGCTTTCTTT. This sequence encodes CASSPQGALPNTEAFF.